This entry concerns a single TCR beta chain. The table came from immunoSEQ multiplex PCR; TCRdb's copy has only in-frame clones and leaves some out. The sample carries 150,000 to 200,000 clones, approximately 81% recorded once. Germline V gene sequence: CDR1 MDHEN, CDR2 SYDVKM. CDR3 length: 14 amino acids. V gave up 2 bases and J gave up 5 bases, with 12 bases separating them. The data are from a study of blood T cell repertoires in COVID-19. Sequences were obtained from peripheral blood. This chain uses TRBV28 with TRBJ1-1, with D unclear. This TCR was sampled from a woman aged 70-85 years with COVID-19, enrolled during active disease. CDR3 in amino acids: CASSLSPRRTEAFF. The CDR3 DNA reads as TGTGCCAGCAGTTTAAGTCCTCGGAGGACTGAAGCTTTCTTT.